This T cell receptor (beta chain) derives from a study of cytomegalovirus exposure and HLA in healthy donors (TCRdb year 2017). About the investigation overall: An earlier analysis of some 620 of the donors reported 276 Gb of sequence data and 95 million to 130 million unique TCR beta sequences obtained from roughly 170 million T cells. Alongside the repertoire data, information on donor age, sex, ethnicity and CMV serostatus was compiled. The number of donors typed differed by locus, with roughly 629-640 for A, B, C, DRB1 and DQB1, around 500 for DQA1, 600 to 610 for DPA1, and around 430 for DPB1. An earlier analysis of about 620 of the donors applied high-throughput TCR beta sequencing to assess whether each TCR beta V gene segment acted as functional or pseudogenic. An early release that covered fewer than 750 HLA-typed donors contained around 300 gigabases of sequencing data and 75 million to 100 million unique TCR sequences. All discovery cohort repertoires had been generated using a single sequencing platform. Class I and class II HLA loci were covered by the typing at four-digit resolution. The study used immunosequencing to profile the T cell repertoires of several hundred subjects and linked those repertoires to cytomegalovirus serostatus. A later analysis re-analyzed previously published TCR beta repertoires from about 730 donors and added high-resolution HLA genotyping to study TCR occurrence patterns. Among the 398 genotyped donors, approximately 81% belonged to the genetic ancestry cluster associated with self-reported Caucasian donors. Rather than drawing on any new phenotypic data, the later analysis identified candidate immune exposures from TCR beta sequences and the way those sequences occurred across donors. A later genetic analysis used genome-wide SNP genotypes for about 65% of the roughly 700 donors, treating that subset as a discovery cohort. To predict cytomegalovirus infection status, the study combined high-throughput TCR immunosequencing, statistical association of individual TCRs with disease status, and machine learning. In addition to the first cohort of hundreds of subjects, a separate validation cohort of 120 different subjects was used. On average, roughly 250,000 unique TCR beta nucleotide sequences were sequenced per donor among more than 350 genotyped donors of the cohort, with 15% to 20% of those sequences being non-productive. The study was designed to test whether signatures of past pathogen exposure could be identified by cataloging public T cell receptors. Several DR-DQ haplotypes were treated as single units for association and clustering because of strong linkage in the cohort.

The study at large found these results: A later genetic analysis associated a missense DCLRE1C variant with V-gene and J-gene trimming of TCR beta chains, and an independent cohort replicated the association. A later analysis found that most CMV-associated TCR beta chains appeared HLA-restricted, with HLA associations seemingly driven largely by CMV exposure. A later analysis found that TCR association rates varied across HLA loci, with DRB1 alleles showing the most associated TCRs and HLA-C alleles the fewest. A later analysis associated around 16,000 TCR beta sequences with specific HLA alleles at a false discovery rate of 0.05. Seventeen rarely observed V segments, including chromosome 9 orphons, were excluded from the earlier analysis of a few hundred of the donors because counts were too low. The presence/absence analyses assumed that sequencing depth was roughly uniform across donors, and that assumption may not be true. The study gave a list of roughly 150 TCR beta chains associated with cytomegalovirus. Correlated functional status among segregating V segments might reflect linkage disequilibrium, but an unknown experimental factor could not be ruled out. Some IMGT-functional V segments, including TRBV6-2 and TRBV6-3, could not be distinguished by the 87-base-pair reads and were therefore excluded. A cluster of highly shared sequence variants was judged likely to be a technical artifact of the sequencing pipeline. In a later analysis, several top co-occurrence clusters were reported to appear linked to parvovirus B19, influenza, CMV and Epstein-Barr virus. HLA typing was unavailable for some donors at each locus, so association tests used only the typed subset. A few of the identified cytomegalovirus-associated TCR beta chains were confirmed in vitro to be specific for cytomegalovirus antigens. A further reported finding was that TCR beta sequences accurately predicted the HLA-A and HLA-B alleles for most subjects in the first cohort. Most TCR sequences were observed very rarely across donors, whereas some public TCRs were present in many individuals. CMV serostatus was the only immune exposure information available for the cohort. This cohort had only TCR beta chains sequenced, and the lack of alpha or paired-chain data limited which features could be detected. Broadly in line with IMGT annotations, most TCR beta V segments showed up in productive rearrangements about 87% or about 30% of the time in an earlier analysis of 450 to 750 of the donors. Assigning TCR associations to individual alleles was difficult when HLA alleles, especially DR and DQ, strongly co-occurred. A later analysis found that HLA-associated TCR beta chains were more clonally expanded and had lower generation probabilities than equally common non-associated chains. Cytomegalovirus status was reported to be diagnosed by the classifier with high specificity and sensitivity in both the original and validation cohorts. In a later genetic analysis, fewer N-insertions in productive TCRs were reported among donors in an Asian-associated ancestry cluster than the 666-donor mean. According to the authors, the approach could potentially be generalized to other disease states and immunological phenotypes.

As concerns this clone: Its antigen is currently not known. No quality values exist for individual bases; no much larger clone is one base distant.

V lost 9 bases and J lost 6 bases, and the count of bases not matched to a germline gene is 8. The CDR3 has 14 amino acids, counting the end cysteine and phenylalanine. Of all the DNA, just the CDR3 is kept, 42 bases in frame from base 1. Per the germline V gene, SGHDN is the CDR1 and FVKESK is the CDR2. The library was made by the immunoSEQ multiplex PCR assay. For the multiplex PCR, a mixture combining 60 forward primers for TCR Vbeta segments and 13 reverse primers for TCR Jbeta segments was used. The CDR3 region of rearranged TCR beta genes was amplified from genomic DNA with a multiplex PCR assay. On the Illumina HiSeq System, the amplified TCR beta libraries were sequenced as 87-base-pair reads. Per the source publication's procedure: Across the roughly 640 repertoires, a later analysis counted around 80 million unique TCR beta chains, approximately 12 million of which were shared by at least two donors. Raw reads were error-corrected and collapsed into unique sequences with a nearest-neighbor algorithm that merged closely related sequences to remove PCR and sequencing errors. CDR3 sequences were aligned to IMGT reference sequences to assign V, D and J gene segments. For a sequence to be retained, at least a six-nucleotide match to both a V gene segment and a J gene segment was required. A rearrangement counted as productive if the CDR3 had no stop codons and remained in frame with V and J, and every other rearrangement counted as non-productive. CDR3 was defined by IMGT convention, running from the second conserved V-encoded cysteine to the conserved J-encoded phenylalanine. In an earlier analysis of 587 of the donors, sequences lacking an unambiguous match to a single V gene segment were excluded. In an earlier analysis of about 590 of the donors, a V segment was called functional when productive rearrangements were above 56.7%, and segregating when the standard deviation between donors exceeded 5%. A statistical classification framework was built for diagnosing cytomegalovirus status from the catalog of TCR beta chain sequences. V and J gene assignment, in a later analysis, came from comparing TCR nucleotide sequences with IMGT/GENE-DB human TR gene sequences. The TCRdist pipeline was used in a later analysis to assign CDR3 sequences and most-parsimonious VDJ recombination scenarios. In a later analysis, each TCR beta chain was defined by its CDR3 amino acid sequence together with its V-gene family, and reads lacking a unique V-gene family were excluded. To address suspected cross-contamination and a sequencing artifact, a later analysis removed under 600 highly shared, low-generation-probability nucleotide sequences. A later analysis calculated a clonal expansion index for each public chain from normalized within-repertoire ranks of inferred template counts. A later analysis computed generation probabilities with a VDJ recombination model fitted to out-of-frame rearrangements, and checked the results against IGoR. Hypergeometric tests were used in a later analysis to score TCR-TCR, TCR-HLA and TCR-CMV co-occurrence, with a repertoire-size bias correction applied to the TCR pairs. A later analysis estimated false discovery rates by permuting HLA or CMV assignments 20 times. In a later analysis, co-occurring TCRs were grouped using DBSCAN, and TCRdist sequence similarity was added for clustering within HLA-allele-positive subsets. For co-occurrence clustering, repertoires with fewer than 30,000 or more than 120,000 public chains were excluded, along with five repertoires with anomalous nucleotide sharing. Sourced from immuneACCESS, this table was stored by TCRdb with only in-frame sequences that have V and J called. A share of the clones is absent; for the studies checked, an unresolved V gene accounts for under half, and the remainder has no known explanation. V, J and clone size were drawn from that table, and D and trimming were deduced from the DNA. The sample table holds under 200,000 clones, of which about 76% were seen once. The ten largest clones add up to 2% to 3% of the sample.

The cohort consisted of some 670 healthy bone marrow donors. At the time of sampling, every cohort member was nominally healthy, though immune exposures that went unrecorded were likely present. The donor was CMV seropositive and was included in the group of 250 to 350 seropositive cohort members. Every donor gave a peripheral blood sample, and the peripheral blood mononuclear cells from that sample were used for TCR beta sequencing. Genomic DNA extraction from the blood cell samples was performed with the Qiagen DNeasy Blood Extraction Kit. Recombination linked TRBV14 to TRBJ2-5, with TRBD1 matching 12 junction bases. The sequence was collected from a woman aged 40 to 55 in good health and CMV-seropositive. Specimen: PBMCs. The CDR3 here reads CASSRDRGQKTQYF. The DNA sequence is TGTGCCAGTTCCCGGGACAGGGGGCAAAAGACCCAGTACTTC.